What follows are 24 T cell receptor beta chains derived from one specimen sequenced in a study of technical replicates of blood from several donors. Repertoires were generated with immunoSEQ multiplex PCR, while TCRdb's copy carries only in-frame clones and drops some. The table lists roughly 13,000 clones, around 95% of them singletons, with roughly 6.8% in the top ten. The specimen sequenced was PBMCs. Every receptor here comes from a human donor in good health.

The gene calls are TRBV30 and TRBJ1-2, with a weak D call TRBD1 (6 bases). This CDR3 has 14 residues. The ends were cut back, 2 bases at V and 0 bases at J, with 10 bases in the middle. CDR1 GTSNPN and CDR2 SVGIG come from the germline V gene (reference sequence). CDR3 DNA: TGTGCCTGGAGTACCCGGACAGCTAACTATGGCTACACCTTC. This sequence encodes CAWSTRTANYGYTF.

The rearrangement links TRBV6-9 to TRBJ1-2; 9 bases fit TRBD1. V dropped 6 bases and J dropped 4; count of bases not matched to a gene: 9. CDR3 length: 15 residues. CDR1 and CDR2 (germline): MNHGY, SVAAGI. CDR3 nucleotide sequence: TGTGCCAGCAGCCTACTCCGGGACAGGGTCTATGGCTACACCTTC. Amino acids: CASSLLRDRVYGYTF.

The chain links TRBV7-8 to TRBJ2-1; D uncertain. This CDR3 spans 16 amino acids. The V gene lost 2 bases and the J gene lost 5 bases, with 16 bases spanning the gap. Germline V lookup: CDR1 SGHVS, CDR2 FQNEAQ. The chain's CDR3 is CASSLTAFLENNEQFF. The CDR3, as DNA: TGTGCCAGCAGCTTAACTGCGTTCCTCGAAAACAATGAGCAGTTCTTC.

The V and J genes are TRBV6-1 and TRBJ2-7, with D unresolved. CDR3 size: 13 residues. CDR1 and CDR2 (germline): MNHNS, SASEGT. V dropped 7 bases and J dropped 0 bases, with 10 bases sitting between them. CDR3 region: CASIFDNSYEQYF. CDR3 coding DNA: TGTGCCAGCATTTTCGACAACTCCTACGAGCAGTACTTC.

In DNA, the CDR3 is TGTGCCAGCAGTTACTTAGCGGGAGATAACGGGGAGCTGTTTTTT. It translates to CASSYLAGDNGELFF. The chain is built from TRBV25-1 and TRBJ2-2, with TRBD2 identical over 9 bases. Trimming removed 5 bases from V and 7 bases from J; junction bases left unmatched: 8. This CDR3 region has 15 residues. Germline CDR1 MGHDK, CDR2 SYGVNS. Using reference TRBV25-1 and TRBJ2-2 for the parts outside the CDR3, the full variable domain is EADIYQTPRYLVIGTGKKITLECSQTMGHDKMYWYQQDPGMELHLIHYSYGVNSTEKGDLSSESTVSRIRTEHFPLTLESARPSHTSQYLCASSYLAGDNGELFFGEGSRLTVL.

The chain couples TRBV5-6 to TRBJ1-3; D remains unclear. The CDR3 contains 13 residues. Trimming left V 0 bases short and J 3 bases short, with 4 bases between. Germline V gives CDR1 SGHDT, CDR2 YYEEEE. CDR3 loop: CASSLAGGNTIYF. The CDR3 nucleotides read TGTGCCAGCAGCTTGGCAGGTGGAAACACCATATATTTT.

The chain combines TRBV12-5 with TRBJ2-5; D is possibly TRBD2 (6 bases). CDR1 LGHNT and CDR2 FRNRAP come from the germline V gene. Trimming left V 1 base short and J 5 bases short, with 14 bases between. The CDR3 sequence is 15 residues long. This CDR3 reads CASGLGDGGRETQYF. In DNA form, the CDR3 reads TGTGCTAGTGGTTTGGGGGACGGAGGGCGGGAGACCCAGTACTTC.

This clone was seen only once. This rearrangement joins TRBV5-1 to TRBJ2-3; 9 nucleotides align to TRBD1. V lost 3 bases, J lost 11 bases, and 16 bases stayed unmatched. Germline V lookup: CDR1 SGHRS, CDR2 YFSETQ. The CDR3 is made up of 16 amino acids. CDR3 coding DNA: TGCGCCAGCAGCTCGGCTAGCACAGGGGGCTCTCGGGAGCAGTATTTT. Protein sequence: CASSSASTGGSREQYF.

The rearrangement uses TRBV6-6 and TRBJ2-1; 8 nucleotides agree with TRBD2. Trimming at V came to 6 bases and at J to 5 bases, leaving 12 bases not matched to a gene. The CDR3 contains 16 residues. CDR1 MNHNY and CDR2 SVGAGI come from the germline V gene (reference sequence). CDR3 in amino acids: CASRPGGAGDHNEQFF. The CDR3 DNA follows: TGTGCCAGCAGACCCGGGGGGGCAGGGGACCACAATGAGCAGTTCTTC.

The V call is TRBV5-8, the J call TRBJ2-3, with 9 bases identical to TRBD2. From germline, CDR1 is SGHTS and CDR2 YDEGEE. V lost 1 base, J lost 4 bases, and 7 bases stayed unmatched. The CDR3 runs 16 residues. In nucleotides, the CDR3 is TGTGCCAGCAGCTTGTTTAGCGGGAGTGGGCCAGATACGCAGTATTTT. Translated: CASSLFSGSGPDTQYF.

This rearrangement joins TRBV27 to TRBJ1-2, with D perhaps TRBD1 (6 bases). V lost 3 bases, J lost 2 bases, and 7 bases lay in between. CDR1 MNHEY and CDR2 SMNVEV come from the germline V gene (reference sequence). This CDR3 is 13 amino acids long. The CDR3 region is CASSFRGNYGYTF. The CDR3 DNA reads as TGTGCCAGCAGTTTCAGGGGAAACTATGGCTACACCTTC.

This chain joins TRBV5-1 and TRBJ1-2, with 10 nucleotides matching TRBD1. The CDR3 is made up of 15 amino acids. The V segment lost 4 bases and the J segment 4 bases; nucleotides outside the gene matches: 7. Per the germline V gene, CDR1 is SGHRS and CDR2 is YFSETQ. CDR3 coding DNA: TGCGCCAGCAGCCCCTCCGGACAGGGGGGCTATGGCTACACCTTC. Amino acids: CASSPSGQGGYGYTF. The full variable domain, rest sourced from reference TRBV5-1 and TRBJ1-2, is KAGVTQTPRYLIKTRGQQVTLSCSPISGHRSVSWYQQTPGQGLQFLFEYFSETQRNKGNFPGRFSGRQFSNSRSEMNVSTLELGDSALYLCASSPSGQGGYGYTFGSGTRLTVV.

In DNA, the CDR3 is TGTGCCAGCACGCCGGGACTAGCCCCATCTAATGAGCAGTTCTTC. Amino acid sequence: CASTPGLAPSNEQFF. The rearrangement links TRBV2 to TRBJ2-1, with 9 bases lining up with TRBD2. Germline V CDR1 and CDR2: SNHLY, FYNNEI. Trimming removed 7 bases from V and 7 bases from J; junction bases left unmatched: 11. This CDR3 is 15 amino acids long.

The chain recombines TRBV2 with TRBJ2-1; a weak D match, TRBD1 (5 bases). V dropped 6 bases and J dropped 4 bases, with 19 bases sitting between them. The germline gives CDR1 SNHLY, CDR2 FYNNEI. CDR3 length equals 16 residues. The CDR3 is CASRLNQGAIYNEQFF. The DNA of the CDR3 is TGTGCCAGCAGGCTTAATCAGGGTGCGATTTACAATGAGCAGTTCTTC.

The genes are TRBV28 and TRBJ1-1, with D tentatively TRBD1 (5 bases). The germline V and J ends were trimmed by 8 bases and 3 bases, with 13 bases remaining between them. Germline CDR1 MDHEN, CDR2 SYDVKM. The CDR3 loop spans 13 amino acids. The CDR3 sequence is CASGPLGDTEAFF. CDR3 bases: TGTGCCAGCGGGCCGTTAGGGGACACTGAAGCTTTCTTT.

The rearrangement joins TRBV6-1 to TRBJ2-7; D uncertain. The CDR3 has 15 residues. V lost 0 bases to trimming and J lost 2 bases, with 11 bases between them. Germline V gives CDR1 MNHNS, CDR2 SASEGT. The CDR3 DNA reads TGTGCCAGCAGTGAAGCAGCGCTGATTACCTACGAGCAGTACTTC. It is translated as CASSEAALITYEQYF.

The genes are TRBV7-9 and TRBJ1-4, with TRBD1 as a possible D gene (5 bases). The CDR3 runs 12 residues. V dropped 5 bases and J dropped 8 bases, with 9 bases sitting between them. Germline V lookup: CDR1 SEHNR, CDR2 FQNEAQ (reference sequence). The CDR3 is CASSQGGEKLFF. Written as DNA, the CDR3 is TGTGCCAGCAGCCAGGGAGGAGAAAAACTGTTTTTT.

The chain couples TRBV27 to TRBJ1-1; D ambiguous. Germline V CDR1 and CDR2: MNHEY, SMNVEV (reference sequence). The CDR3 sequence is 14 residues long. V shed 2 bases and J shed 1 base, with 8 bases lying between them. CDR3 coding DNA: TGTGCCAGCAGTTTAAGTGCGGGGAACACTGAAGCTTTCTTT. Translating it yields CASSLSAGNTEAFF.

The chain uses TRBV25-1 and TRBJ2-5; TRBD2 might be the D (6 bases). This CDR3 is built from 14 residues. Trimming left V 5 bases short and J 3 bases short, with 13 bases between. CDR1 and CDR2 from the germline V gene are MGHDK and SYGVNS. Written as DNA, the CDR3 is TGTGCCAGCAGTTCCAGCGGGCTAAAAGAGACCCAGTACTTC. Amino acids: CASSSSGLKETQYF.

The V gene is TRBV6-1, the J gene TRBJ1-2; 11 nucleotides align to TRBD1. V gave up 2 bases and J gave up 8 bases; unmatched junction bases: 7. The V gene's germline CDR1 is MNHNS and CDR2 SASEGT. CDR3 size: 15 residues. In nucleotides, the CDR3 is TGTGCCAGCAGTGAATTCATGGGACAGGGGGACGGCTACACCTTC. Translated: CASSEFMGQGDGYTF.

The chain is built from TRBV9 and TRBJ2-5; 10 nucleotides align to TRBD2. The germline V gene has CDR1 SGDLS and CDR2 YYNGEE. CDR3 size: 16 residues. V was pared by 0 bases and J by 3 bases, with 5 bases of the junction left unmatched. DNA for the CDR3: TGTGCCAGCAGCGTAGCGGCTAGCGGGAGTAAAGAGACCCAGTACTTC. Translating it yields CASSVAASGSKETQYF.

The chain combines TRBV6-1 with TRBJ1-4; TRBD1 agrees at 9 bases. This CDR3 has 14 amino acids. The germline V gene has CDR1 MNHNS and CDR2 SASEGT. Trimming at V came to 6 bases and at J to 8 bases, leaving 7 bases not matched to a gene. This CDR3 reads CASRKQGAQEKLFF. The CDR3 region has the DNA TGTGCCAGCAGGAAACAGGGGGCGCAAGAAAAACTGTTTTTT.

The genes are TRBV19 and TRBJ2-1; 9 bases map to TRBD2. The germline gives CDR1 LNHDA, CDR2 SQIVND (reference sequence). This CDR3 contains 12 residues. V shed 6 bases and J 13 bases; nucleotides not matched to a gene: 7. CDR3 in amino acids: CASRSASGIQFF. CDR3 sequence (DNA): TGTGCCAGTAGATCGGCTAGCGGGATTCAGTTCTTC.

The chain couples TRBV10-1 to TRBJ2-2, with 12 bases identical to TRBD2. This CDR3 comprises 16 residues. V shed 5 bases, J shed 6 bases, and the junction held 7 bases outside the gene matches. The germline V gene has CDR1 WNHNN and CDR2 SYGVQD (reference sequence). CDR3 coding DNA: TGCGCCAGCAGTAAAGGACTAGCGGGAATGGCCGGGGAGCTGTTTTTT. Protein: CASSKGLAGMAGELFF.